This TCR beta chain was identified during a study of response to subunit inactivated influenza vaccine. The study's findings and limits: There was a suggestion from the authors that each seasonal influenza vaccination recruits few new T cells.

This clonotype was counted a few times. Its antigen is unidentified. There are 13 residues in the CDR3. Germline loops: CDR1 DFQATT, CDR2 SNEGSKA (reference sequence). With 6 bases clipped from V and 4 bases from J, the junction kept 5 bases outside the gene matches. TCRdb itself ran the RT-PCR reads through MiXCR, one entry per CDR3 protein. The profile covers 150,000 to 200,000 distinct CDR3 sequences, with approximately 11% appearing a single time and 9.5% to 15% taken by the ten largest. This receptor was taken from a man in his fifties who received an inactivated influenza vaccine. The sequences come from non-naive T cells sorted from PBMCs, collected roughly 46 days after vaccination. The chain couples TRBV20-1 to TRBJ2-7, with 11 bases aligning to TRBD2. The CDR3 DNA follows: TGCAGTGCCCCACTAGCGGGAGCTTACGAGCAGTACTTC. It encodes CSAPLAGAYEQYF.